This T cell receptor (beta chain) came from a study of cytomegalovirus exposure and HLA in healthy donors. Study-wide background: Of around 400 genotyped donors, roughly 80% grouped in the Caucasian-associated ancestry cluster.

V was shortened by 1 base and J by 4 bases, with 17 bases between the two germline ends. CDR1 MGHRA and CDR2 YSYEKL come from the germline V gene. The CDR3 consists of 17 residues. It was with 60 Vbeta and 13 Jbeta primers that the PCR ran. Data came from immunoSEQ multiplex PCR; TCRdb stores just in-frame clones and leaves some out. The sample shows 150,000 to 200,000 clones, 70% to 90% of them seen only once. The V gene is TRBV4-1, the J gene TRBJ1-5; D is ambiguous. Source material: PBMCs. This clonotype originated in a girl aged 5 to 17 in good health and CMV-seropositive. The CDR3 nucleotides read TGCGCCAGCAGCCAAGCCGAGGGATTAGGACCTAATCAGCCCCAGCATTTT. The encoded protein is CASSQAEGLGPNQPQHF.